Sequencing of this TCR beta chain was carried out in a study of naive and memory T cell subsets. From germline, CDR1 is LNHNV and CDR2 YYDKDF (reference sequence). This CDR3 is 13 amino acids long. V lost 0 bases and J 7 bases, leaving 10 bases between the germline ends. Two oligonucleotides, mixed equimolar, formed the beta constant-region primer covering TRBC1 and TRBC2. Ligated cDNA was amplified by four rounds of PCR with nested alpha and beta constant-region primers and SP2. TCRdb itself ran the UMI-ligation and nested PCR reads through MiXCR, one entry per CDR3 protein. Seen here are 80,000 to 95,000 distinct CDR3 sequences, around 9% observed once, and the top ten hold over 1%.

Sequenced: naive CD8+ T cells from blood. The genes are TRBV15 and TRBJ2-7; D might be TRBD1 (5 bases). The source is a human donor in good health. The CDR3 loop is CATSRDLPGEQYF. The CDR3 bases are TGTGCCACCAGCAGAGATCTCCCAGGGGAGCAGTACTTC.